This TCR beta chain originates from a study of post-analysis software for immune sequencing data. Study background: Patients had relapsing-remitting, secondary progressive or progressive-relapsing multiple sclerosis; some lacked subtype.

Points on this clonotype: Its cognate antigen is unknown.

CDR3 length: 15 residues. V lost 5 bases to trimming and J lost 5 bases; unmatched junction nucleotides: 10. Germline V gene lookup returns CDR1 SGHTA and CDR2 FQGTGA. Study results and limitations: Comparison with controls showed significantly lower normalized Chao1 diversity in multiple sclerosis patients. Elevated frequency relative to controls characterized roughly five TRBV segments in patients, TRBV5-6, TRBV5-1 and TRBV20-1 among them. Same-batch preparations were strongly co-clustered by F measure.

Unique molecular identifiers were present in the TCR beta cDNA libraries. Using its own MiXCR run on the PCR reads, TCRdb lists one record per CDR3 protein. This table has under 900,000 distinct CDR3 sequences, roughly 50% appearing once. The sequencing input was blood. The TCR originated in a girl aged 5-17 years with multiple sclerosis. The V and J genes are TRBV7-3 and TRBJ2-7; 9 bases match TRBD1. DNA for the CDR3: TGTGCCAGCAGCCCCGAGACAGGGGGGCTTGACGAGCAGTACTTC. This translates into CASSPETGGLDEQYF. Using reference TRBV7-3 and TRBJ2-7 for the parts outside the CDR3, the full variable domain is GAGVSQTPSNKVTEKGKYVELRCDPISGHTALYWYRQSLGQGPEFLIYFQGTGAADDSGLPNDRFFAVRPEGSVSTLKIQRTERGDSAVYLCASSPETGGLDEQYFGPGTRLTVT.